The clone carrying this T cell receptor beta chain was counted ten times or more. Its matching antigen is unknown. This sample was taken from a study of T-cell reconstitution after alpha-beta-depleted transplantation in children. This sample's TCRbeta library carried unique molecular identifier barcodes. Using its own MiXCR run on the PCR reads, TCRdb lists one record per CDR3 protein. This table has 700,000 or so distinct CDR3 sequences, about 12% appearing once. Study results and limitations: Several hundred graft clones that had expanded were reportedly the source of alpha-beta T cells about two months after transplant. T cells produced anew were the main source of T-cell counts and diversity one year after transplant. The high TCRbeta diversity at day 60 in some patients came from surviving recipient T cells and thymic progenitors.

From germline, CDR1 is DFQATT and CDR2 SNEGSKA (reference sequence). V lost 1 base to trimming and J lost 3 bases; unmatched junction nucleotides: 6. The CDR3 is 16 residues long. The clonotype was recovered from a girl under 10 years old with congenital amegakaryocytic thrombocytopenia, due to receive a stem cell transplant. The specimen was PBMCs, collected before TCRalphabeta/CD19-depleted stem cell transplant. The chain employs TRBV20-1 and TRBJ2-7, with TRBD2 matching 13 bases. In DNA form, the CDR3 reads TGCAGTGCTAGAGGGGGGACTAGCGGGAAGAACTACGAGCAGTACTTC. Translating it yields CSARGGTSGKNYEQYF.